The following is a T cell receptor beta chain sequence with its context. This sample was included in a study of OX40 agonist ivuxolimab in advanced cancers. About the research overall: Age averaged around 60 years (range about 23 to 80), and 70% to 85% were male. Partial responses were seen in three patients, one with hepatocellular carcinoma and two with cutaneous melanoma.

The assay was immunoSEQ multiplex PCR, and TCRdb's table has in-frame clones only and misses some. In the table there are 60,000 to 80,000 clones, about 93% of which are singletons. The sampling schedule covered blood at baseline, cycle 4 day 1, and cycle 7 day 1. From germline, CDR1 is KGHSH and CDR2 LQKENI. V trimming: 2 bases; J trimming: 8 bases; junction bases outside the gene matches: 12. There are 16 residues in the CDR3. The sequence derives from an adult with an advanced solid tumor such as melanoma, head and neck, liver or kidney cancer. The rearrangement joins TRBV18 to TRBJ2-1, with 7 bases identical to TRBD2. The specimen comprised CD4+ or CD8+ T cells sorted from blood, sampled in a trial of the OX40 agonist ivuxolimab. CDR3 sequence: CASSPVSSGAQHEQFF. The CDR3 DNA sequence: TGTGCCAGCTCACCAGTTTCCAGCGGGGCACAGCATGAGCAGTTCTTC.